Each of the 20 T cell receptor beta chains below was sequenced from the same sample in a study of cytomegalovirus exposure and HLA in healthy donors (dated by TCRdb to the late 2010s). The library came from the immunoSEQ multiplex PCR assay. For the multiplex PCR, a mixture combining 60 forward primers for TCR Vbeta segments and 13 reverse primers for TCR Jbeta segments was used. Held by TCRdb, this immuneACCESS table contains in-frame sequences only and omits some clones. Under half of the omission traces to an unresolved V gene where checked; the cause of the rest is unknown. Counted in this sample were over 100,000 clones; about 76% of them appeared once. The ten largest clones represent roughly 2% of the sample. Sequencing was carried out using PBMCs. Receptors originate from a woman in her twenties or thirties in good health and CMV-seronegative.

The chain has TRBV19 and TRBJ2-7, with TRBD2 identical over 8 bases. This CDR3 contains 16 residues. Germline V gene data show CDR1 as LNHDA and CDR2 as SQIVND (reference sequence). The junction had 6 bases not matched to a gene; V was cut back by 0 bases and J by 2 bases. This CDR3 is CASSIDFSGGAYEQYF. The CDR3 DNA sequence: TGTGCCAGTAGTATAGATTTTTCCGGGGGGGCCTACGAGCAGTACTTC.

Turning to this clone: The junction does not match germline at one end; this may be a read error. The genes are TRBV2 and TRBJ1-5; D perhaps matches TRBD1 (6 bases). This CDR3 is 13 amino acids long. Germline CDR1 is SNHLY and CDR2 is FYNNEI. Here the CDR3 DNA reads TGTGCCAGCAGTGTCAAGGGGGATCAACCCCAGCATTTT. Its protein is CASSVKGDQPQHF.

The chain combines TRBV21-1 with TRBJ2-6; the table assigns TRBD2, which was not confirmed against the DNA. TRBV21-1 is a documented pseudogene. The CDR3 runs to 17 residues. The CDR3 sequence: CASSQAGERAGANVLTF. In DNA form, the CDR3 reads TGTGCCAGCTCACAAGCGGGAGAGAGGGCTGGGGCCAACGTCCTGACTTTC.

This chain joins TRBV6-1 and TRBJ2-3; TRBD2 agrees at 10 bases. The CDR3 has 16 residues. The ends lost 2 bases at V and 8 bases at J; junction bases unmatched: 10. Germline values: CDR1 MNHNS, CDR2 SASEGT. CDR3 sequence (DNA): TGTGCCAGCAGTGAACCGAGAGCGGGAGGGGGGGGTACGCAGTATTTT. It encodes CASSEPRAGGGGTQYF.

The chain recombines TRBV2 with TRBJ2-5; D gene uncertain. Germline V lookup: CDR1 SNHLY, CDR2 FYNNEI. The ends were cut back, 7 bases at V and 5 bases at J, with 5 bases in the middle. This CDR3 is 10 amino acids long. The chain's CDR3 is CASMEETQYF. The DNA for the CDR3 is TGTGCCAGCATGGAGGAGACCCAGTACTTC.

In regard to this clone: The sample carries other DNA sequences with the same CDR3. This chain links TRBV4-3 with TRBJ2-5, with D possibly TRBD2 on 5 matching bases. There are 13 residues in the CDR3. V was cut by 1 base and J by 5 bases, with 8 bases left in between. Germline values: CDR1 LGHNA, CDR2 YSLEER. The CDR3, as DNA: TGCGCCAGCAGCCAAGTTCCGGGGGAGACCCAGTACTTC. Translation: CASSQVPGETQYF.

The V call is TRBV30, the J call TRBJ2-4; 12 nucleotides match TRBD1. Germline V CDR1 and CDR2: GTSNPN, SVGIG (reference sequence). The CDR3 loop spans 16 amino acids. J lost 5 bases, V lost 4 bases, and 9 bases had no gene match. For the CDR3, the DNA is TGTGCCTGGACCCCAAGGGACAGGGGGCTCCAAAACATTCAGTACTTC. Translation gives CAWTPRDRGLQNIQYF. Based on the CDR3 plus reference TRBV30 and TRBJ2-4, the full variable domain is SQTIHQWPATLVQPVGSPLSLECTVEGTSNPNLYWYRQAAGRGLQLLFYSVGIGQISSEVPQNLSASRPQDRQFILSSKKLLLSDSGFYLCAWTPRDRGLQNIQYFGAGTRLSVL.

The chain uses TRBV7-2 and TRBJ2-3; 7 bases match TRBD2. V lost 5 bases to trimming and J lost 2 bases; unmatched junction nucleotides: 7. This CDR3 has 15 residues. From germline, CDR1 is SGHTA and CDR2 FQGNSA. The CDR3: CASSTVAGYTDTQYF. CDR3 nucleotide sequence: TGTGCCAGCAGCACCGTAGCGGGCTACACAGATACGCAGTATTTT.

This clone was detected only once. The V gene is TRBV11-2, the J gene TRBJ1-1; D remains unclear. CDR1 and CDR2 (germline): SGHAT, FQNNGV. V lost 5 bases and J lost 5, with 12 bases in between. CDR3 length equals 13 residues. The CDR3 DNA reads TGTGCCAGCAGCCTCAACACGGGGACTGAAGCTTTCTTT. Protein product: CASSLNTGTEAFF.

J is TRBJ2-3 and V is TRBV11-3; D not certain. Germline values: CDR1 SGHNT, CDR2 YENEEA. This CDR3 has 14 amino acids. V was shortened by 3 bases and J by 1 base, with 8 bases between the two germline ends. The CDR3: CASSFSPGTDTQYF. The CDR3 DNA reads TGTGCCAGCAGCTTTTCTCCCGGCACAGATACGCAGTATTTT.

The chain joins TRBV9 to TRBJ2-5; TRBD2 is a possible D gene (6 bases). Deletions cut 4 bases from V and 5 bases from J, with 18 bases between. CDR1 is SGDLS and CDR2 is YYNGEE in the germline V gene. The CDR3 loop spans 15 amino acids. DNA of the CDR3: TGTGCCAGCAGCTTCGGGACTGCCAGTGGGGAGACCCAGTACTTC. This translates into CASSFGTASGETQYF.

The CDR3 coding sequence is TGTGCCAGCCGGACTAGAGGCGTGTACGAGCAGTACTTC. This codes for CASRTRGVYEQYF. The chain carries TRBV28 and TRBJ2-7; 7 bases agree with TRBD2. With V trimmed by 8 bases and J by 4 bases, 8 bases remained unmatched. The length of the CDR3 is 13 residues. Germline-derived CDR1 and CDR2 are MDHEN and SYDVKM.

J is TRBJ1-5 and V is TRBV19; TRBD1 aligns across 8 bases. The CDR3 is 15 amino acids. Looked up from germline, CDR1 is LNHDA and CDR2 is SQIVND (reference sequence). The ends lost 10 bases at V and 7 bases at J; junction bases unmatched: 15. CDR3 DNA: TGTGCCACGCGTCCCGGGACAGGTTTGGTCCAGCCCCAGCATTTT. This codes for CATRPGTGLVQPQHF.

The chain joins TRBV7-9 to TRBJ1-5; 8 bases are shared with TRBD1. This CDR3 comprises 12 residues. Germline V gene lookup returns CDR1 SEHNR and CDR2 FQNEAQ (reference sequence). V lost 1 base to trimming and J lost 16 bases; unmatched junction nucleotides: 6. The CDR3 here is CASSLGAGGIHF. CDR3 in DNA: TGTGCCAGCAGCTTAGGGGCAGGGGGCATCCATTTT.

The chain combines TRBV19 with TRBJ1-1; no clear D gene. The V gene lost 9 bases and the J gene lost 6 bases, with 14 bases spanning the gap. Germline values: CDR1 LNHDA, CDR2 SQIVND (reference sequence). There are 12 residues in the CDR3. This chain's CDR3 is CASPTEGPEAFF. CDR3 DNA: TGTGCCAGCCCCACAGAGGGTCCTGAAGCTTTCTTT.

The chain uses TRBV11-1 and TRBJ2-7; TRBD1 matches at 11 bases. Losses at the gene ends were 6 bases for V and 0 bases for J; bases not matched to a gene: 4. CDR1 is SGHAT and CDR2 is FQDESV in the germline V gene (reference sequence). CDR3 size: 15 residues. The CDR3 nucleotides read TGTGCCAGCAGTTCAGGACAGGGGGCCTCCTACGAGCAGTACTTC. Translating it yields CASSSGQGASYEQYF.

In its sample, this clone was seen a few times. The CDR3 DNA is TGTGCCAGCAGCTCCTCCGGGGGGACGACAGTAGCTTTCTTT. It is translated as CASSSSGGTTVAFF. The rearrangement uses TRBV9 and TRBJ1-1, with a possible D match to TRBD1 (5 bases). Per the germline V gene, CDR1 is SGDLS and CDR2 is YYNGEE. This CDR3 comprises 14 residues. Trimming cost V 4 bases and J 10 bases, with 20 bases left between them.

The rearrangement uses TRBV5-3 and TRBJ1-5, with TRBD1 as a possible D gene (5 bases). TRBV5-3 is given ORF status, its function remaining uncertain. This CDR3 comprises 13 residues. V was shortened by 4 bases and J by 5 bases, with 10 bases between the two germline ends. The CDR3 loop reads CARSLREDQPQHF. The CDR3 DNA follows: TGTGCCAGAAGCCTCAGGGAGGATCAGCCCCAGCATTTT.

The genes are TRBV29-1 and TRBJ1-2, with 9 bases identical to TRBD1. Germline V lookup: CDR1 SQVTM, CDR2 ANQGSEA. This CDR3 spans 13 amino acids. V gave up 4 bases and J gave up 8 bases; unmatched junction bases: 8. This chain's CDR3 is CSVGERTGDGYTF. CDR3 coding DNA: TGCAGCGTTGGGGAAAGGACAGGGGACGGCTACACCTTC.

The rearrangement links TRBV7-8 to TRBJ2-3; TRBD2 aligns across 8 bases. J lost 2 bases, V lost 5 bases, and 9 bases had no gene match. This CDR3 spans 16 amino acids. Germline lookup yields CDR1 SGHVS and CDR2 FQNEAQ. The CDR3 region has the DNA TGTGCCAGCAGCCGTCGGACTAGCTCCCCCACAGATACGCAGTATTTT. Translation gives CASSRRTSSPTDTQYF.